The sample holds one count of the clone carrying this T cell receptor (beta chain). This record comes from a study of blood T cell repertoires in COVID-19. Background on the study: Spain, Italy and the United States supplied samples that represented acute and convalescent COVID-19.

The repertoire was sequenced with immunoSEQ multiplex PCR; TCRdb's copy has only in-frame clones and lacks some. The data show 95,000 to 150,000 clones, around 87% seen once. This CDR3 spans 16 amino acids. In germline, CDR1 is SGDLS, CDR2 YYNGEE. Between the trimmed V and J ends, which lost 0 bases and 10 bases, there was a span of 17 bases. The gene calls are TRBV9 and TRBJ1-6; D uncertain. The source material was peripheral blood. This receptor was taken from a woman in her forties or fifties with acute or convalescent COVID-19. The CDR3 sequence: CASSVASESTGSPLHF. The CDR3 DNA sequence: TGTGCCAGCAGCGTAGCGTCGGAGAGTACGGGATCACCCCTCCACTTT.